Listed below are T cell receptor beta chains from one sample, sequenced in a study of T cells in Graves' hyperthyroidism and ophthalmopathy. TCRdb called the multiplex PCR reads again in MiXCR, with one record for every CDR3 protein. This table has about 500,000 distinct CDR3 sequences, about 16% appearing once. The sample consisted of blood. The source of these receptors is a woman aged 30 to 39 with Graves' ophthalmopathy. CDR3s include the opening cysteine and the closing phenylalanine or tryptophan. D genes are given only for firm matches. Clone size is given for some rows only: seen once, a few or many times, or a class if the clone is expanded.

>many|TRBV11-2|TRBJ1-6|-
CASSTGNSPLHF
TGTGCCAGCAGCACCGGCAATTCACCCCTCCACTTT
>-|TRBV4-1|TRBJ2-1|-
CASSDPLAVIDEQFF
TGCGCCAGCAGCGACCCTTTAGCGGTTATCGATGAGCAGTTCTTC
>many|TRBV20-1|TRBJ2-1|-
CSAKSGVGNNEQFF
TGCAGTGCTAAGAGTGGTGTCGGCAACAATGAGCAGTTCTTC
>-|TRBV6-1|TRBJ2-5|-
CASSGRAETQYF
TGTGCCAGCAGTGGCAGGGCTGAGACCCAGTACTTC
>many|TRBV12-3/TRBV12-4|TRBJ2-2|-
CASSYKATINTGELFF
TGTGCCAGCAGCTACAAGGCGACTATAAACACCGGGGAGCTGTTTTTT
>few|TRBV5-1|TRBJ2-2|TRBD2
CASSQLAGGTGELFF
TGCGCCAGCAGCCAGCTAGCGGGAGGGACCGGGGAGCTGTTTTTT
>many|TRBV10-3|TRBJ2-7|-
CAISLTSKSYEQYF
TGTGCCATCAGTCTGACTAGTAAATCCTACGAGCAGTACTTC
>-|TRBV6-2/TRBV6-3|TRBJ1-5|-
CASRRQRGSNQPQHF
TGTGCCAGCCGAAGACAGAGAGGAAGCAATCAGCCCCAGCATTTT
>-|TRBV3-1|TRBJ2-2|-
CASSQAGELGELFF
TGTGCCAGCAGCCAAGCCGGGGAACTCGGGGAGCTGTTTTTT
>-|TRBV11-2|TRBJ2-3|-
CASRNAGGTQYF
TGTGCCAGCAGGAACGCCGGGGGTACGCAGTATTTT
>-|TRBV7-2|TRBJ1-2|TRBD1
CASSSWGQGGGYTF
TGTGCCAGCAGCTCTTGGGGACAGGGCGGTGGCTACACCTTC
>many|TRBV15|TRBJ2-7|-
CATSRDFIGDEQYF
TGTGCCACCAGCAGAGATTTTATAGGCGACGAGCAGTACTTC
>few|TRBV3-1|TRBJ2-7|-
CASSQDGIQGGVGEQYF
TGTGCCAGCAGCCAAGATGGGATCCAGGGTGGGGTTGGCGAGCAGTACTTC
>-|TRBV29-1|TRBJ2-5|TRBD2
CSVAFGGGGETQYF
TGCAGCGTTGCGTTCGGGGGCGGGGGGGAGACCCAGTACTTC
>-|TRBV27|TRBJ2-5|-
CASSLLAERETQYF
TGTGCCAGCAGTTTACTAGCAGAGAGGGAGACCCAGTACTTC
>many|TRBV5-1|TRBJ2-3|-
CASSLVSAADTQYF
TGCGCCAGCAGCTTGGTTTCAGCGGCAGATACGCAGTATTTT
>-|TRBV27|TRBJ2-1|TRBD2
CASSFLSGRAYNEQFF
TGTGCCAGCAGTTTTCTTAGCGGGAGGGCCTACAATGAGCAGTTCTTC
>many|TRBV18|TRBJ2-7|-
CASSISISYEQYF
TGTGCCAGCTCAATTAGTATTTCCTACGAGCAGTACTTC
>-|TRBV5-4|TRBJ2-2|TRBD2
CASSLPGLGAFGELFF
TGTGCCAGCAGCTTACCGGGACTAGGGGCGTTCGGGGAGCTGTTTTTT
>many|TRBV6-1|TRBJ1-1|-
CASSEEMNTEAFF
TGTGCCAGCAGTGAAGAAATGAACACTGAAGCTTTCTTT
>many|TRBV20-1|TRBJ2-4|-
CSASSGPGNIQYF
TGCAGTGCTAGTTCCGGGCCGGGAAACATTCAGTACTTC
>many|TRBV2|TRBJ1-2|-
CASSEAQGTYGYTF
TGTGCCAGCAGTGAAGCGCAGGGCACCTATGGCTACACCTTC
>many|TRBV20-1|TRBJ1-5|-
CSAKGQHSNQPQHF
TGCAGTGCCAAAGGGCAGCATAGCAATCAGCCCCAGCATTTT
>many|TRBV6-1|TRBJ2-7|-
CASSDYTGRRYEQYF
TGTGCCAGCAGTGATTATACGGGTCGTCGGTACGAGCAGTACTTC
>few|TRBV6-6|TRBJ2-7|TRBD1
CAGSYRTGNSYEQYF
TGTGCCGGCAGTTACCGGACAGGCAACTCCTACGAGCAGTACTTC
>many|TRBV28|TRBJ2-1|-
CASSWPRGEQFF
TGTGCCAGCAGTTGGCCCAGGGGTGAGCAGTTCTTC
>-|TRBV28|TRBJ1-5|TRBD1
CASSPGQESQPQHF
TGTGCCAGCAGTCCGGGACAGGAGAGTCAGCCCCAGCATTTT
>many|TRBV27|TRBJ2-3|TRBD1
CASKLGRGRRADTQYF
TGTGCCAGCAAATTGGGCAGGGGGCGCCGGGCAGATACGCAGTATTTT
>-|TRBV5-1|TRBJ2-7|-
CASSSAAGYEQYF
TGCGCCAGCAGTTCGGCAGCGGGCTACGAGCAGTACTTC
>-|TRBV7-9|TRBJ2-3|TRBD2
CASSRGLGMTDTQYF
TGTGCCAGCAGCCGGGGACTAGGAATGACAGATACGCAGTATTTT
>many|TRBV28|TRBJ1-1|-
CASSSTERDTEAFF
TGTGCCAGCAGTTCCACAGAAAGAGACACTGAAGCTTTCTTT
>-|TRBV27|TRBJ2-3|TRBD2
CASRLLAGGMDTQYF
TGTGCCAGCAGGTTATTAGCGGGAGGTATGGATACGCAGTATTTT
>many|TRBV9|TRBJ2-7|-
CASSVAMGAREQYF
TGTGCCAGCAGCGTAGCTATGGGGGCGAGGGAGCAGTACTTC
>many|TRBV3-1|TRBJ2-3|-
CASSLVSGDTQYF
TGTGCCAGCAGCCTTGTCAGCGGCGATACGCAGTATTTT
>many|TRBV12-3/TRBV12-4|TRBJ1-1|-
CASSLALGGKGNTEAFF
TGTGCCAGCAGTTTAGCGCTGGGGGGCAAGGGGAACACTGAAGCTTTCTTT
>few|TRBV14|TRBJ2-1|-
CASSHGLDNEQFF
TGTGCCAGCAGCCACGGACTCGACAATGAGCAGTTCTTC
>many|TRBV3-1|TRBJ1-2|-
CASSQGDGYTF
TGTGCCAGCAGCCAGGGTGATGGCTACACCTTC
>few|TRBV5-1|TRBJ1-3|-
CASSLEAISGNTIYF
TGCGCCAGCAGCTTAGAGGCGATCTCTGGAAACACCATATATTTT
>many|TRBV11-3|TRBJ1-1|-
CASGMGAEAFF
TGTGCCAGCGGAATGGGGGCCGAAGCTTTCTTT
>few|TRBV4-3|TRBJ2-7|TRBD2
CASSQTSGGSYEQYF
TGCGCCAGCAGCCAAACTAGCGGGGGCTCCTACGAGCAGTACTTC
>-|TRBV29-1|TRBJ1-2|-
CSVEGPPTIYGYTF
TGCAGCGTTGAAGGACCGCCAACCATCTATGGCTACACCTTC